One sample yielded the 20 T cell receptor beta chains listed below, sequenced in a study of cytomegalovirus exposure and HLA in healthy donors. The table came from immunoSEQ multiplex PCR; TCRdb's copy has only in-frame clones and leaves some out. The sample has fewer than 250,000 clones, around nine tenths seen once. Source material: PBMCs. These receptors all come from a man aged 18-30 years in good health and CMV-seronegative.

V gene TRBV29-1 combines with J gene TRBJ2-3; 12 bases agree with TRBD2. The CDR3 has 15 amino acids. V lost 6 bases and J lost 6; bases outside the gene matches: 10. Germline CDR1 and CDR2: SQVTM and ANQGSEA. The CDR3 region is CSVETSGSIFDTQYF. CDR3 bases: TGCAGCGTCGAGACTAGCGGGAGTATTTTTGATACGCAGTATTTT.

The J gene is TRBJ1-5, the V gene TRBV5-5; the D gene is possibly TRBD1 (5 bases). Trimming removed 1 base from V and 1 base from J, with 9 bases in between. Germline CDR1 SGHKS, CDR2 YYEKEE (reference sequence). CDR3 length: 15 residues. Here the CDR3 reads CASSLRGMSNQPQHF. Here the CDR3 DNA reads TGTGCCAGCAGCTTGCGGGGGATGAGCAATCAGCCCCAGCATTTT.

The chain joins TRBV28 to TRBJ2-1, with D possibly being TRBD1 (6 bases). The CDR3 has 17 amino acids. Germline V gene data show CDR1 as MDHEN and CDR2 as SYDVKM. With 2 bases removed from V and 8 bases from J, the gap between germline ends came to 22 bases. The CDR3 region is CASSLISGAEGFDEQFF. As DNA, the CDR3 is TGTGCCAGCAGTTTAATTTCAGGGGCTGAAGGCTTCGATGAGCAGTTCTTC.

The chain employs TRBV28 and TRBJ2-5; TRBD2 matches 7 bases. CDR1 is MDHEN and CDR2 is SYDVKM in the germline V gene. J was trimmed by 1 base and V by 7 bases; bases with no gene match: 3. The CDR3 extends over 13 amino acids. Here the CDR3 DNA reads TGTGCCAGCACCCGCGGGGGCCAAGAGACCCAGTACTTC. Encoded protein: CASTRGGQETQYF.

Only one count was recorded for this clone. The J gene is TRBJ2-7, the V gene TRBV4-1; TRBD2 aligns across 10 bases. CDR3 length: 16 residues. Looked up from germline, CDR1 is MGHRA and CDR2 is YSYEKL. V shed 1 base and J 1 base; nucleotides not matched to a gene: 4. The CDR3 here is CASSQVGTSVSYEQYF. The DNA of the CDR3 is TGCGCCAGCAGCCAAGTGGGGACTAGCGTTTCCTACGAGCAGTACTTC.

V usage is TRBV7-9 and J usage is TRBJ2-7; D unresolved. Germline assignment: CDR1 SEHNR and CDR2 FQNEAQ (reference sequence). The CDR3 totals 14 residues. Trimming left V 1 base short and J 2 bases short, with 9 bases between. DNA of the CDR3: TGTGCCAGCAGCTTAGATTCCATTCCCTACGAGCAGTACTTC. This gives the protein CASSLDSIPYEQYF.

This clone was detected only a few times. This rearrangement joins TRBV7-9 to TRBJ1-4, with D possibly TRBD1 on 6 matching bases. The germline CDR1 and CDR2 sequences are SEHNR and FQNEAQ (reference sequence). The V gene lost 7 bases and the J gene lost 3 bases, with 12 bases spanning the gap. This CDR3 contains 14 residues. The CDR3 loop reads CASNQGQPNEKLFF. The CDR3, as DNA: TGTGCCAGCAACCAGGGGCAGCCTAATGAAAAACTGTTTTTT. The entire variable domain, with the rest obtained from reference TRBV7-9 and TRBJ1-4, is as follows: DTGVSQNPRHKITKRGQNVTFRCDPISEHNRLYWYRQTLGQGPEFLTYFQNEAQLEKSRLLSDRFSAERPKGSFSTLEIQRTEQGDSAMYLCASNQGQPNEKLFFGSGTQLSVL.

The chain uses TRBV6-5 and TRBJ2-7, with D tentatively TRBD2 (6 bases). Per germline, CDR1 MNHEY and CDR2 SVGAGI. V was pared by 6 bases and J by 7 bases, with 13 bases between. This CDR3 is 12 amino acids long. In DNA form, the CDR3 reads TGTGCCAGCAGGGACGGGGGTCGAGAGCAGTACTTC. This sequence encodes CASRDGGREQYF.

This chain links TRBV7-2 with TRBJ2-1; 8 positions match TRBD2. This CDR3 is built from 16 residues. J gave up 3 bases and V 5 bases, and 9 bases lay outside the gene matches. Germline V gives CDR1 SGHTA, CDR2 FQGNSA. This CDR3 reads CASSLGLASVYNEQFF. CDR3 coding DNA: TGTGCCAGCAGCCTTGGACTAGCTAGTGTCTACAATGAGCAGTTCTTC.

This rearrangement joins TRBV6-6 to TRBJ2-4, with 7 bases identical to TRBD2. The germline V gene has CDR1 MNHNY and CDR2 SVGAGI (reference sequence). The CDR3 has 16 amino acids. V trimming: 6 bases; J trimming: 2 bases; junction bases outside the gene matches: 10. CDR3: CASSPREVESKNIQYF. DNA for the CDR3: TGTGCCAGCAGCCCCCGGGAGGTCGAGTCCAAAAACATTCAGTACTTC.

This chain uses TRBV29-1 with TRBJ1-1; TRBD1 agrees at 9 bases. CDR1 SQVTM and CDR2 ANQGSEA come from the germline V gene. V trimming: 7 bases; J trimming: 4 bases; junction bases outside the gene matches: 7. This CDR3 has 13 residues. The CDR3 here is CSAEDRGPTEAFF. The CDR3 nucleotides read TGCAGCGCGGAGGACAGGGGACCCACTGAAGCTTTCTTT.

The chain couples TRBV4-1 to TRBJ2-7; D perhaps matches TRBD2 (5 bases). The CDR3 extends over 14 amino acids. The V gene lost 0 bases and the J gene lost 5 bases, with 11 bases spanning the gap. Germline V gene data show CDR1 as MGHRA and CDR2 as YSYEKL. CDR3: CASSQDRGGDEQYF. In DNA form, the CDR3 reads TGCGCCAGCAGCCAAGACCGGGGTGGCGACGAGCAGTACTTC.

The CDR3 loop reads CASSQEAGYPYEQYF. CDR3 bases: TGCGCCAGCAGCCAAGAAGCAGGGTATCCCTACGAGCAGTACTTC. This sequence joins TRBV4-3 and TRBJ2-7, with a tentative D call TRBD1 (5 bases). V was trimmed by 0 bases and J by 2 bases, leaving 11 bases between them. Per germline, CDR1 LGHNA and CDR2 YSLEER. CDR3 length: 15 residues.

The CDR3 region has the DNA TGTGCCAGCTCATTCCGCGGTGGAGATACGCAGTATTTT. Translation gives CASSFRGGDTQYF. The chain employs TRBV18 and TRBJ2-3, with D unclear. In germline, CDR1 is KGHSH, CDR2 LQKENI. The CDR3 has 13 residues. V was trimmed by 5 bases and J by 5 bases, leaving 11 bases between them.

The chain employs TRBV4-3 and TRBJ2-1; D might be TRBD1 (6 bases). Germline V lookup: CDR1 LGHNA, CDR2 YSLEER. The CDR3 length is 14 residues. V lost 2 bases and J 7 bases, leaving 12 bases between the germline ends. CDR3 in DNA: TGCGCCAGCAGCCAACTCACAGGGTGGAATGAGCAGTTCTTC. This sequence encodes CASSQLTGWNEQFF.

The table lists this clone with a count of one. In DNA form, the CDR3 reads TGTGCCAGCAGCTTAGGGGACAGGAAAAGGGAGACCCAGTACTTC. Protein: CASSLGDRKRETQYF. The rearrangement joins TRBV7-2 to TRBJ2-5, with 8 bases fitting TRBD1. The germline V gene has CDR1 SGHTA and CDR2 FQGNSA. The V gene end was trimmed by 1 base and the J gene end by 5 bases; junction bases not matched to a gene: 6. CDR3 length equals 15 residues.

A single count supports this clone. The chain combines TRBV9 with TRBJ2-1; 10 bases align to TRBD2. Germline CDR1 is SGDLS and CDR2 is YYNGEE. The CDR3 runs to 15 residues. V lost 4 bases and J lost 5; bases outside the gene matches: 6. CDR3 nucleotide sequence: TGTGCCAGCAGCCACAGACTAGCGGGCCACAATGAGCAGTTCTTC. Translation gives CASSHRLAGHNEQFF.

V and J are TRBV27 and TRBJ2-7; 7 nucleotides agree with TRBD1. The junction had 8 bases not matched to a gene; V was cut back by 6 bases and J by 6 bases. The CDR3 extends over 13 amino acids. Germline CDR1 MNHEY, CDR2 SMNVEV (reference sequence). As DNA, the CDR3 is TGTGCCAGCAGCCGCCAACAGGGGTTCGAGCAGTACTTC. This encodes CASSRQQGFEQYF.

This chain joins TRBV6-6 and TRBJ1-2; TRBD1 is a possible D gene (6 bases). CDR1 MNHNY and CDR2 SVGAGI come from the germline V gene (reference sequence). V was trimmed by 10 bases and J by 3 bases, leaving 12 bases between them. The CDR3 loop spans 12 amino acids. CDR3 bases: TGTGCCACCACACGGACAGACTATGGCTACACCTTC. Protein: CATTRTDYGYTF.

J is TRBJ2-1 and V is TRBV4-3, with TRBD2 matching 7 bases. V lost 4 bases to trimming and J lost 5 bases; unmatched junction nucleotides: 5. This CDR3 has 14 amino acids. Germline V gene sequence: CDR1 LGHNA, CDR2 YSLEER. CDR3 DNA: TGCGCCAGCAGCCCGGGAGGTTATAACAATGAGCAGTTCTTC. Translated, it gives CASSPGGYNNEQFF.